These 9 T cell receptor beta chains share one sample of origin, sequenced in a study of Graves' ophthalmopathy and Graves' hyperthyroidism. Amplification from RNA transcripts yielded the TCR beta CDR3 regions. The first round was an RT-PCR with HTBI primers, and the second round was a multiplex PCR. Using its own MiXCR run on the multiplex PCR reads, TCRdb lists one record per CDR3 protein. The sample shows hundreds of thousands of distinct CDR3 sequences, around 21% of them seen only once. The specimen was peripheral blood. These TCRs come from a woman younger than 30 with stable Graves' hyperthyroidism.

This chain links TRBV20-1 with TRBJ2-7, with TRBD2 identical over 7 bases. The germline CDR1 and CDR2 sequences are DFQATT and SNEGSKA (reference sequence). V trimming: 5 bases; J trimming: 8 bases; junction bases outside the gene matches: 6. The CDR3 is made up of 11 amino acids. CDR3 coding DNA: TGCAGTGCTTTAAGACTAGCCAAGCAGTACTTC. Translation gives CSALRLAKQYF.

The gene calls are TRBV4-2 and TRBJ1-2; no reliable D call. Looked up from germline, CDR1 is LGHNA and CDR2 is YNFKEQ. Trimming removed 3 bases at V and 3 bases at J, with 14 bases between. CDR3 length: 15 residues. CDR3 region: CASSHQLGGDYGYTF. The CDR3 bases are TGTGCCAGCAGCCACCAGCTAGGAGGAGACTATGGCTACACCTTC.

There are many counts of this clonotype. The chain is built from TRBV10-3 and TRBJ1-2; possibly TRBD1 for D (6 bases). The CDR3 spans 13 residues. Deletions cut 7 bases from V and 4 bases from J, with 13 bases between. From germline, CDR1 is ENHRY and CDR2 SYGVKD. This chain's CDR3 is CAITSGHLYGYTF. CDR3 nucleotide sequence: TGTGCCATCACTTCGGGACACCTCTATGGCTACACCTTC.

This clonotype was detected many times. This chain connects TRBV20-1 to TRBJ2-5, with 9 bases aligning to TRBD2. This CDR3 comprises 17 residues. The germline V gene has CDR1 DFQATT and CDR2 SNEGSKA (reference sequence). V lost 1 base, J lost 2 bases, and 11 bases stayed unmatched. CDR3 nucleotides: TGCAGTGCTAGAGCCCCGACGGCGGGAGGGCGACAAGAGACCCAGTACTTC. Its protein product is CSARAPTAGGRQETQYF.

This clonotype showed up many times. The V and J genes are TRBV6-5 and TRBJ1-2; a possible D gene is TRBD1 (5 bases). Trimming removed 4 bases at V and 8 bases at J, with 17 bases between. The CDR3 spans 14 residues. The germline V gene encodes CDR1 MNHEY and CDR2 SVGAGI. CDR3 sequence (DNA): TGTGCCAGCAGTTTGACCCCAGGGTACCAAGGCTACACCTTC. It encodes CASSLTPGYQGYTF.

This clonotype showed up many times. The J gene is TRBJ1-1, the V gene TRBV27; D is possibly TRBD1 (6 bases). Germline lookup yields CDR1 MNHEY and CDR2 SMNVEV (reference sequence). CDR3 length: 15 amino acids. The germline V and J ends were trimmed by 2 bases and 1 base, with 11 bases remaining between them. In DNA form, the CDR3 reads TGTGCCAGCAGTTTACAGGGGAAAAGGAACACTGAAGCTTTCTTT. Translating gives CASSLQGKRNTEAFF.

This clonotype was picked up a small number of times. A read error may be the cause here, since a much bigger clone is one base away. The CDR3 end shows no conserved phenylalanine or tryptophan, and so a read error is likely. The V and J genes are TRBV6-5 and TRBJ2-5; D is undetermined. The CDR3 covers 17 residues. From germline, CDR1 is MNHEY and CDR2 SVGAGI. V was clipped by 0 bases and J by 2 bases, with 16 bases between them. Written as DNA, the CDR3 is TGTGCCAGCAGTTACTCGATCGCCGCCGCACGACAAGAGACCCAGTACCTC. Its translation is CASSYSIAAARQETQYL.

There are many counts of this clonotype. This rearrangement joins TRBV10-2 to TRBJ1-6; TRBD1 matches at 9 bases. CDR1 WSHSY and CDR2 SAAADI come from the germline V gene. The V gene end was trimmed by 5 bases and the J gene end by 5 bases; junction bases not matched to a gene: 4. This CDR3 is 15 amino acids long. CDR3 sequence reads: CASSRTGEDNSPLHF. The DNA for the CDR3 is TGCGCCAGCAGTAGGACAGGGGAGGATAATTCACCCCTCCACTTT.

This clonotype was detected ten times or more. The rearrangement joins TRBV6-1 to TRBJ2-7; D is undetermined. This CDR3 comprises 14 residues. CDR1 and CDR2 from the germline V gene are MNHNS and SASEGT. The germline V and J ends were trimmed by 6 bases and 2 bases, with 14 bases remaining between them. The CDR3 region is CASRDTWNPYEQYF. In nucleotides, the CDR3 is TGTGCCAGCAGGGATACTTGGAACCCCTACGAGCAGTACTTC.